The TCR beta chain under discussion was sequenced for a study of blood T cell repertoires in COVID-19. Using immunoSEQ multiplex PCR, the repertoire was profiled, and TCRdb retains in-frame clones only, with some absent. The sample shows hundreds of thousands of clones, roughly 92% of them seen only once. The germline V gene encodes CDR1 SGHAT and CDR2 FQNNGV. The V and J ends lost 2 bases and 9 bases respectively, with 14 bases between them. The CDR3 loop spans 14 amino acids. This TCR derives from a man in his sixties with COVID-19, enrolled during active disease. Material: peripheral blood. This chain links TRBV11-2 with TRBJ2-1; D is uncertain. CDR3 coding DNA: TGTGCCAGCAGCTTACTGATACAACCTGGTGAGCAGTTCTTC. It encodes CASSLLIQPGEQFF.